This T cell receptor beta chain was sequenced during a study of PD-1 blockade in classical Hodgkin lymphoma. Notes on the study in general: Diversity similar to that of newly diagnosed patients was seen at baseline in complete responders. Whereas CD4+ TCR diversity had risen significantly by C4D1, CD8+ TCR diversity had not. Underlying causes for the observed repertoire differences were not defined, possibly disease activity or prior therapy. Later analyses included only patients treated at least 1 year post-ASCT.

There was relapse after autologous stem cell transplantation in every patient, and there was variation in brentuximab vedotin exposure. Germline V gives CDR1 LNHDA, CDR2 SQIVND (reference sequence). V shed 5 bases and J shed 3 bases, with 10 bases lying between them. This CDR3 region has 14 residues. As concerns this clone: Its specificity is not known.

The data were produced by immunoSEQ multiplex PCR, yet TCRdb's version contains in-frame clones alone and is incomplete. The table has about 150,000 clones, approximately 81% seen once. The chain recombines TRBV19 with TRBJ1-4; D perhaps matches TRBD1 (6 bases). The origin of this receptor is a human donor with classical Hodgkin lymphoma. This material consisted of peripheral blood mononuclear cells (PBMCs), taken before the second cycle of nivolumab. The CDR3, as DNA: TGTGCCAGTAGTTCCCGACAGGCTAATGAAAAACTGTTTTTT. Its protein product is CASSSRQANEKLFF.